This TCR beta chain was profiled in a study of T cell repertoires in cytomegalovirus infection. TCRdb independently ran MiXCR on the reads; one entry per CDR3 protein. The sample shows some 680,000 distinct CDR3 sequences, roughly a third of them seen only once. Germline values: CDR1 SGHAT, CDR2 FQNNGV. The CDR3 totals 14 residues. As for this clonotype: The antigen is undetermined. One end of the junction fails to match germline, which may point to a read error.

The study's findings and limits: Pooled public TCR beta family frequency picked out CMV carriers with the relevant HLA. HLA-C-restricted CMV clonotypes gave the most frequent clonotype in two of eight donors.

This chain uses TRBV11-2 with TRBJ2-3; D possibly matches TRBD1 or TRBD2 (5 bases each). The origin of this receptor is a human donor in good health (CMV status not recorded). Some clones in this sample may be carry-over from other donors' samples. The specimen sequenced was PBMCs. This CDR3 reads CTSSLDGGPDTQYF. Here the CDR3 DNA reads TGTACCAGCAGCTTAGATGGGGGACCAGATACGCAGTATTTT.